Below, 21 T cell receptor beta chains from the same sample are listed, as sequenced in a study of T cells in Graves' hyperthyroidism and ophthalmopathy. TCR beta CDR3 regions were amplified from RNA. The HTBI primer set drove a first-round RT-PCR of the TCR CDR3. Via MiXCR, TCRdb re-called the multiplex PCR reads, giving one row per CDR3 protein. The data show a few hundred thousand distinct CDR3 sequences, around 46% seen once. What was sequenced was peripheral blood or thyroid tissue (not recorded which). These receptors came from a woman younger than 30 with Graves' hyperthyroidism.

In its sample, this clonotype was seen many times. The chain has TRBV12-3 or TRBV12-4 and TRBJ1-4, with 7 bases aligning to TRBD1. V shed 5 bases and J 3 bases; nucleotides not matched to a gene: 3. The CDR3 is made up of 14 amino acids. The CDR3 region has the DNA TGTGCCAGCAGTAGGACAGGACCTAATGAAAAACTGTTTTTT. This translates into CASSRTGPNEKLFF.

This clonotype was observed a handful of times. The chain employs TRBV2 and TRBJ2-2; D gene ambiguous. Between the trimmed V and J ends, which lost 8 bases and 7 bases, there was a span of 8 bases. Germline values: CDR1 SNHLY, CDR2 FYNNEI. The CDR3 contains 11 residues. The CDR3 DNA is TGTGCCAGCCGGTTGGGCGGGGAGCTGTTTTTT. It specifies CASRLGGELFF.

This clonotype was picked up many times. This chain uses TRBV20-1 with TRBJ1-2, with 10 bases fitting TRBD1. The ends lost 3 bases at V and 10 bases at J; junction bases unmatched: 8. The CDR3 runs to 13 residues. CDR1 is DFQATT, CDR2 SNEGSKA, per germline (reference sequence). Written as DNA, the CDR3 is TGCAGTGCTAGGAGTGGGACAGGGGAAGACTACACCTTC. Protein product: CSARSGTGEDYTF.

Only a few counts were recorded for this clonotype. The chain recombines TRBV30 with TRBJ2-7, with 9 nucleotides matching TRBD2. The V and J ends lost 1 base and 1 base, in that order; junction bases with no gene match: 5. The CDR3 totals 15 residues. Germline V gene data show CDR1 as GTSNPN and CDR2 as SVGIG (reference sequence). The CDR3 region has the DNA TGTGCCTGGAGTGCCACTAGCGGGTTGTCCTACGAGCAGTACTTC. This encodes CAWSATSGLSYEQYF.

The rearrangement links TRBV29-1 to TRBJ1-5, with D perhaps matching TRBD1 (6 bases). The V gene's germline CDR1 is SQVTM and CDR2 ANQGSEA. The CDR3 has 11 residues. V lost 8 bases, J lost 7 bases, and 12 bases lay in between. The CDR3 DNA reads as TGCAGCAGCCGAGGGGGGCAGCCCCAGCATTTT. The encoded protein is CSSRGGQPQHF.

This clonotype was picked up many times. J is TRBJ2-7 and V is TRBV20-1; TRBD1 or TRBD2 may be the D gene (5 bases each). The CDR3 covers 15 residues. The V and J ends lost 1 base and 7 bases respectively, with 20 bases between them. In germline, CDR1 is DFQATT, CDR2 SNEGSKA (reference sequence). This CDR3 reads CSARGSGRRGREQYF. CDR3 DNA sequence: TGCAGTGCTAGAGGATCTGGGAGAAGGGGCCGGGAGCAGTACTTC.

The V call is TRBV19, the J call TRBJ1-1; TRBD1 matches at 8 bases. From germline, CDR1 is LNHDA and CDR2 SQIVND (reference sequence). There are 17 residues in the CDR3. The junction had 12 bases not matched to a gene; V was cut back by 5 bases and J by 1 base. The CDR3 coding sequence is TGTGCCAGTAGTGGAGGCGGGACAGGAGGGACGAACACTGAAGCTTTCTTT. Translation gives CASSGGGTGGTNTEAFF.

This clonotype was counted ten times or more. The chain combines TRBV29-1 with TRBJ2-3; D is unclear. Germline CDR1 reads SQVTM; CDR2 reads ANQGSEA. CDR3 length: 13 residues. V was trimmed by 4 bases and J by 0 bases, leaving 8 bases between them. CDR3 bases: TGCAGCGTTGCTAGGCTGAGCACAGATACGCAGTATTTT. As protein: CSVARLSTDTQYF.

Regarding this clonotype: One junction end does not reproduce the germline sequence, and a read error may be involved. The chain combines TRBV10-3 with TRBJ2-1; 12 nucleotides match TRBD2. The CDR3 is made up of 16 amino acids. Germline CDR1 and CDR2: ENHRY and SYGVKD. The CDR3, as DNA: TGTGCCATCAGTGAGAGGACTAGCGGGAACTACAGTGAGCAGTTCTTC. Protein sequence: CAISERTSGNYSEQFF.

A word on this clonotype: One junction end does not reproduce the germline sequence, and a read error may be involved. The chain carries TRBV7-9 and TRBJ1-1; D may be TRBD1 (5 bases). Germline V gene lookup returns CDR1 SEHNR and CDR2 FQNEAQ (reference sequence). This CDR3 is built from 15 residues. The CDR3 nucleotides read TGTGCCAACAGCTCGAGGGACCGGGAGCACACTGAAGCTTTCTTT. It specifies CANSSRDREHTEAFF.

This clonotype was picked up many times. The chain recombines TRBV6-1 with TRBJ1-1; D uncertain. The CDR3 runs 13 residues. Germline values: CDR1 MNHNS, CDR2 SASEGT. V lost 6 bases, J lost 1 base, and 9 bases lay in between. The DNA for the CDR3 is TGTGCCAGCAGACCCAGCCAGAACACTGAAGCTTTCTTT. It encodes CASRPSQNTEAFF.

The table lists this clonotype with many counts. The chain is built from TRBV12-3 or TRBV12-4 and TRBJ2-7, with D unresolved. This CDR3 is 11 amino acids long. V shed 6 bases and J shed 5 bases, with 8 bases lying between them. In nucleotides, the CDR3 is TGTGCCAGCAGCCGCAGCCACGAGCAGTACTTC. It encodes CASSRSHEQYF.

The CDR3 DNA sequence: TGTGCCATCAGCCCCGGGAGACAGACCCAGTACTTC. Translated: CAISPGRQTQYF. The rearrangement links TRBV10-3 to TRBJ2-5, with a tentative D call TRBD2 (6 bases). Per the germline V gene, CDR1 is ENHRY and CDR2 is SYGVKD. The CDR3 extends over 12 amino acids. V was cut by 6 bases and J by 6 bases, with 11 bases left in between.

The chain employs TRBV20-1 and TRBJ2-7; D is uncertain. CDR1 and CDR2 (germline): DFQATT, SNEGSKA (reference sequence). The CDR3 runs 15 residues. V lost 3 bases to trimming and J lost 5 bases, with 20 bases between them. The CDR3 DNA reads as TGCAGTGCTAGGTACAGCCATTACGGATGCAACGAGCAGTACTTC. Its protein product is CSARYSHYGCNEQYF.

This clonotype showed up many times. This chain connects TRBV7-9 to TRBJ2-2; a weak D match, TRBD2 (6 bases). Trimming stripped 1 base from V and 7 bases from J, with 16 bases between. The V gene's germline CDR1 is SEHNR and CDR2 FQNEAQ (reference sequence). The CDR3 totals 16 residues. CDR3 bases: TGTGCCAGCAGCTTAGGGGTCGGGAGCGTCGACGGGGAGCTGTTTTTT. Encoded protein: CASSLGVGSVDGELFF. The full variable domain, with the rest looked up from reference TRBV7-9 and TRBJ2-2, is DTGVSQNPRHKITKRGQNVTFRCDPISEHNRLYWYRQTLGQGPEFLTYFQNEAQLEKSRLLSDRFSAERPKGSFSTLEIQRTEQGDSAMYLCASSLGVGSVDGELFFGEGSRLTVL.

This clonotype has a handful of counts. CDR3 bases: TGTGCCAGCAGCTTCGAGCGGGGCGGGTCCTACGAGCAGTACTTC. Encoded protein: CASSFERGGSYEQYF. J is TRBJ2-7 and V is TRBV7-2; 7 nucleotides agree with TRBD2. J was trimmed by 1 base and V by 3 bases; bases with no gene match: 6. The CDR3 length is 15 residues. Germline CDR1 SGHTA, CDR2 FQGNSA.

As concerns this clonotype: A junction end diverges from the germline sequence, so it may reflect a read error. V gene TRBV10-3 combines with J gene TRBJ1-4; 8 bases map to TRBD1. CDR1 and CDR2 (germline): ENHRY, SYGVKD. This CDR3 contains 15 residues. CDR3 nucleotide sequence: TGTGCCATCAGTGAGTCTGGGACAGGACATGACAAACTGTTTTTT. Amino acids: CAISESGTGHDKLFF.

This clonotype was observed a handful of times. The CDR3 bases are TGTGCCAGTAGTCGGCCGACTAGCGGGAGGGCTGATGAGCAGTTCTTC. Translating it yields CASSRPTSGRADEQFF. The chain has TRBV19 and TRBJ2-1; 14 bases line up with TRBD2. J gave up 8 bases and V 5 bases, and 8 bases lay outside the gene matches. This CDR3 spans 16 amino acids. The germline gives CDR1 LNHDA, CDR2 SQIVND (reference sequence).

This clonotype was counted ten times or more. The chain combines TRBV7-9 with TRBJ2-7, with 11 bases fitting TRBD2. The ends lost 3 bases at V and 5 bases at J; junction bases unmatched: 3. CDR1 is SEHNR and CDR2 is FQNEAQ in the germline V gene (reference sequence). The CDR3 has 14 amino acids. The CDR3 spells CASSLTSGNHEQYF. CDR3 bases: TGTGCCAGCAGCTTGACTAGCGGGAACCACGAGCAGTACTTC. Full variable domain (rest looked up from reference TRBV7-9 and TRBJ2-7): DTGVSQNPRHKITKRGQNVTFRCDPISEHNRLYWYRQTLGQGPEFLTYFQNEAQLEKSRLLSDRFSAERPKGSFSTLEIQRTEQGDSAMYLCASSLTSGNHEQYFGPGTRLTVT.

Of note for this clonotype: At one end the junction does not follow the germline gene, possibly because of a read error. The genes are TRBV6-2 or TRBV6-3 and TRBJ2-5; D might be TRBD1 (5 bases). The CDR3 totals 14 residues. CDR1 is MNHEY, CDR2 SVGEGT, per germline. This CDR3 is CASSYPRVGKTHYF. The CDR3 coding sequence is TGTGCCAGCAGTTACCCCAGGGTGGGAAAGACCCATTACTTC.

This clonotype has ten or more counts. The chain employs TRBV20-1 and TRBJ2-7; 8 bases are shared with TRBD2. The CDR3 is 14 amino acids. The J segment lost 5 bases and the V segment lost 7 bases, leaving 13 bases of the junction unmatched. Germline V gene lookup returns CDR1 DFQATT and CDR2 SNEGSKA (reference sequence). The chain's CDR3 is CSGRGQREYNEQYF. The CDR3, as DNA: TGCAGTGGAAGGGGTCAGCGGGAGTATAACGAGCAGTACTTC.